This T cell receptor beta chain is from a study of CD8+CD57+ T cells in acquired aplastic anemia. Profiles of TCR beta VDJ and CDR3 were generated from a genomic DNA template. From the reads, TCRdb called clonotypes with MiXCR, one entry per CDR3 protein. The data hold approximately 170,000 distinct CDR3 sequences, with approximately 50% observed a single time. The CDR3 extends over 13 amino acids. Deletions cut 7 bases from V and 5 bases from J, with 14 bases between. The germline gives CDR1 MNHNS, CDR2 SASEGT. The chain couples TRBV6-1 to TRBJ1-1; tentatively, D is TRBD1 (5 bases). Sequencing input: sorted CD4+, CD8+, or CD8+CD57+ T cells (not recorded which) from PBMCs. The receptor was derived from a human donor in good health, serving as a control. CDR3: CASMPGLSTEAFF. For the CDR3, the DNA is TGTGCCAGCATGCCAGGGCTTTCAACTGAAGCTTTCTTT.